Sequencing of this TCR beta chain was carried out in a study of blood T cell repertoires in COVID-19. V dropped 2 bases and J dropped 8; count of bases not matched to a gene: 8. CDR1 MGHRA and CDR2 YSYEKL come from the germline V gene. The length of the CDR3 is 16 residues. Original methodology: Reference gene primer amplification gave nucleated cell count estimates. Profiling relied on immunoSEQ multiplex PCR, and the TCRdb table lists in-frame clones only, not all of them. Clone size and V and J calls were adopted from that table, with D and trimming inferred from the DNA. The sample has 150,000 to 200,000 clones, roughly 91% seen once; the top ten hold roughly 6%.

This sequence joins TRBV4-1 and TRBJ2-1; the match to TRBD2 covers 11 bases. What was sequenced was peripheral blood. This sequence was found in a man aged 35 to 55 with active or convalescent COVID-19. In DNA form, the CDR3 reads TGCGCCAGCAGCCAAAATCCTAGCGGGAGGTTCGATGAGCAGTTCTTC. Translation: CASSQNPSGRFDEQFF.